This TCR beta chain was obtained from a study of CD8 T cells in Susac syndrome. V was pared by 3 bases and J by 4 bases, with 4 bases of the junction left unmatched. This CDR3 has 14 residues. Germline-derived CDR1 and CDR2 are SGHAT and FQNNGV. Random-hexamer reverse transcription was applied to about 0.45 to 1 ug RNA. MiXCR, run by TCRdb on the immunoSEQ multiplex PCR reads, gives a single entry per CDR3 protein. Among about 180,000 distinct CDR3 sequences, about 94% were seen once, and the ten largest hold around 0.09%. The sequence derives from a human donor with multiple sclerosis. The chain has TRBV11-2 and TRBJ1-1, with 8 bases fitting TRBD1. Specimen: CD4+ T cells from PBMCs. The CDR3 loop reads CASSFTGGGTEAFF. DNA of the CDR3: TGTGCCAGCAGCTTTACAGGGGGGGGCACTGAAGCTTTCTTT.